This T cell receptor (beta chain) came from a study of blood T cell repertoires in COVID-19. The CDR3 is made up of 14 amino acids. From germline, CDR1 is SGHKS and CDR2 YYEKEE (reference sequence). V was pared by 1 base and J by 4 bases, with 3 bases of the junction left unmatched. In the study's own analysis: Amplifying reference gene primers gave estimates of nucleated cell counts. The protocol was immunoSEQ multiplex PCR, while the TCRdb copy is restricted to in-frame clones and leaves out a portion. V, J and clone size were drawn from that table, and D and trimming were deduced from the DNA. The table shows about half a million clones, with 89% occurring only once.

Sequencing was performed on peripheral blood. The source is a man aged 18 to 29 with COVID-19, enrolled during active disease. The gene calls are TRBV5-5 and TRBJ2-7, with TRBD1 identical over 9 bases. CDR3 nucleotides: TGTGCCAGCAGCTTGCTCGGGACAGGGTACGAGCAGTACTTC. It specifies CASSLLGTGYEQYF.